The 31 T cell receptor beta chains given below trace back to one sample, sequenced in a study of blood T cell repertoires in COVID-19. Clones were read by immunoSEQ multiplex PCR, and TCRdb kept only the in-frame ones, dropping some. The table includes about 210,000 clones, 80% detected once. Specimen: peripheral blood. Receptors originate from a human donor in a cohort sampled during active COVID-19.

The V and J genes are TRBV5-1 and TRBJ2-1; 8 positions match TRBD2. Germline-derived CDR1 and CDR2 are SGHRS and YFSETQ. After removal of 3 bases from V and 4 bases from J, the junction contained 6 bases not matched to a gene. The CDR3 loop spans 15 amino acids. CDR3 in amino acids: CASSSSGGRYNEQFF. The CDR3 nucleotides are TGCGCCAGCAGCTCCAGCGGGGGACGTTACAATGAGCAGTTCTTC.

DNA of the CDR3: TGCGCCAGCAGCTTGGCCGGGACTAGCGGCACCGGGGAGCTGTTTTTT. Its translation is CASSLAGTSGTGELFF. V is TRBV5-1 and J is TRBJ2-2; 11 bases match TRBD2. CDR1 is SGHRS and CDR2 is YFSETQ in the germline V gene. CDR3 length: 16 residues. Trimming removed 0 bases from V and 4 bases from J; junction bases left unmatched: 2.

This clone was found once. This chain uses TRBV6-5 with TRBJ1-5; 7 bases fit TRBD1. Trimming removed 11 bases from V and 7 bases from J; junction bases left unmatched: 14. The CDR3 loop spans 14 amino acids. The germline V gene has CDR1 MNHEY and CDR2 SVGAGI. The CDR3 coding sequence is TGTGCCGTCGGTCCCGGACAGGCTGGCCAGCCCCAGCATTTT. Translated: CAVGPGQAGQPQHF.

The J gene is TRBJ1-3, the V gene TRBV27; D call uncertain. The CDR3 spans 14 residues. Germline assignment: CDR1 MNHEY and CDR2 SMNVEV (reference sequence). V was trimmed by 0 bases and J by 9 bases, leaving 12 bases between them. As DNA, the CDR3 is TGTGCCAGCAGTTTATCGAGGCTTACGGGCACCATATATTTT. This sequence encodes CASSLSRLTGTIYF.

The chain combines TRBV5-1 with TRBJ1-1; 7 bases line up with TRBD1. V was pared by 0 bases and J by 1 base, with 3 bases of the junction left unmatched. Germline V gives CDR1 SGHRS, CDR2 YFSETQ. The CDR3 has 15 amino acids. The CDR3 DNA sequence: TGCGCCAGCAGCTTGGACGGGACAGCGAACACTGAAGCTTTCTTT. Its translation is CASSLDGTANTEAFF.

This chain joins TRBV19 and TRBJ2-1, with D possibly being TRBD1 (5 bases). The ends were cut back, 3 bases at V and 9 bases at J, with 18 bases in the middle. The CDR3 contains 15 residues. Germline lookup yields CDR1 LNHDA and CDR2 SQIVND (reference sequence). CDR3 protein: CASSMGGAKTIEQFF. CDR3 DNA sequence: TGTGCCAGTAGTATGGGTGGGGCTAAAACAATTGAGCAGTTCTTC.

This sequence joins TRBV18 and TRBJ1-2, with 8 bases fitting TRBD1. The CDR3 totals 15 residues. The trim removed 2 bases at V and 4 bases at J, leaving 6 bases unmatched. Germline V gives CDR1 KGHSH, CDR2 LQKENI. In nucleotides, the CDR3 is TGTGCCAGCTCACCAGAGGCAGGGGGCGCCTATGGCTACACCTTC. Encoded protein: CASSPEAGGAYGYTF.

J is TRBJ2-3 and V is TRBV9; TRBD2 aligns across 8 bases. Trimming at V came to 3 bases and at J to 0 bases, leaving 18 bases not matched to a gene. This CDR3 is 20 amino acids long. Germline values: CDR1 SGDLS, CDR2 YYNGEE. CDR3 bases: TGTGCCAGCAGCGCCCGGACTAGCAGCGTGCCGGATACTAGCACAGATACGCAGTATTTT. It translates to CASSARTSSVPDTSTDTQYF. The whole variable domain, filled in from reference TRBV9 and TRBJ2-3, reads DSGVTQTPKHLITATGQRVTLRCSPRSGDLSVYWYQQSLDQGLQFLIQYYNGEERAKGNILERFSAQQFPDLHSELNLSSLELGDSALYFCASSARTSSVPDTSTDTQYFGPGTRLTVL.

In DNA form, the CDR3 reads TGTGCCAGCAGTCCGGGACAGGGGGCTGGGGGCTACACCTTC. Translation: CASSPGQGAGGYTF. The genes are TRBV6-5 and TRBJ1-2; 12 positions match TRBD1. The germline V gene encodes CDR1 MNHEY and CDR2 SVGAGI. CDR3 size: 14 residues. V lost 5 bases to trimming and J lost 8 bases; unmatched junction nucleotides: 6.

This chain connects TRBV21-1 to TRBJ2-2; the D call of TRBD1 is as the table states it, not checked on the DNA. TRBV21-1 is a known pseudogene. The CDR3 runs to 17 residues. The CDR3 nucleotides are TGTGCCAGCAGCCTCTTGCGACAGGGGGTAAACACCGGGGAGCTGTTTTTT. Protein sequence: CASSLLRQGVNTGELFF.

The chain combines TRBV7-6 with TRBJ2-7; no clear D. The ends were cut back, 2 bases at V and 2 bases at J, with 13 bases in the middle. CDR3 length: 15 residues. Germline-derived CDR1 and CDR2 are SGHVS and FNYEAQ. Here the CDR3 DNA reads TGTGCCAGCAGCTTAAGTAGCTACAACACCTACGAGCAGTACTTC. It yields the protein CASSLSSYNTYEQYF.

The table lists this clone with a count of one. V is TRBV4-1 and J is TRBJ2-1, with D maybe TRBD2 (6 bases). This CDR3 has 16 residues. V shed 3 bases and J shed 0 bases, with 12 bases lying between them. In germline, CDR1 is MGHRA, CDR2 YSYEKL. CDR3 DNA sequence: TGCGCCAGCAGCCAGACACGGGGGAGCTCCTACAATGAGCAGTTCTTC. This gives the protein CASSQTRGSSYNEQFF.

The chain links TRBV27 to TRBJ2-2; D is possibly TRBD1 (5 bases). The CDR3 is made up of 16 amino acids. V lost 7 bases and J lost 4, with 19 bases in between. Germline V gene data show CDR1 as MNHEY and CDR2 as SMNVEV (reference sequence). This chain's CDR3 is CASTQRGFLGTGELFF. The CDR3 region has the DNA TGTGCCAGCACCCAAAGGGGCTTCTTGGGCACCGGGGAGCTGTTTTTT.

A remark on this clone: An end of the junction does not agree with germline; a read error may underlie this. The chain is built from TRBV20-1 and TRBJ1-1; D is uncertain. Per germline, CDR1 DFQATT and CDR2 SNEGSKA (reference sequence). The CDR3 is 11 residues long. The CDR3 loop is CSASLDFKLLF. CDR3 coding DNA: TGCAGTGCTAGCCTTGACTTCAAGCTTCTCTTT.

J is TRBJ2-1 and V is TRBV21-1; the DNA was not compared with TRBD2, the D call given in the table. TRBV21-1 is a recognized pseudogene. This CDR3 is built from 15 residues. For the CDR3, the DNA is TGTGCCACCCCGGGGGGGGAGCGGGGATACAATGAGCAGTTCTTC. Its protein is CATPGGERGYNEQFF.

The rearrangement uses TRBV5-1 and TRBJ1-1; 8 nucleotides line up with TRBD1. Unmatched junction bases numbered 2, after V lost 4 bases and J lost 3 bases. The CDR3 totals 13 residues. CDR1 is SGHRS and CDR2 is YFSETQ in the germline V gene. This chain's CDR3 is CASSQDRDTEAFF. The DNA for the CDR3 is TGCGCCAGCAGCCAGGACAGGGACACTGAAGCTTTCTTT.

The chain is built from TRBV3-1 (or the pseudogene TRBV3-2) and TRBJ2-1, with 7 bases lining up with TRBD2. V lost 3 bases to trimming and J lost 1 base; unmatched junction nucleotides: 0. Germline-derived CDR1 and CDR2 are LGHDT and YNNKEL (reference sequence). CDR3 length equals 14 residues. The CDR3 region has the DNA TGTGCCAGCAGCCAGCGGGGGTCCTACAATGAGCAGTTCTTC. Translated, it gives CASSQRGSYNEQFF.

About this clone: Other DNA sequences in the same sample also yield this CDR3. V gene TRBV19 combines with J gene TRBJ2-7; no clear D. The CDR3 sequence is 12 residues long. In germline, CDR1 is LNHDA, CDR2 SQIVND (reference sequence). The V and J ends lost 1 base and 6 bases respectively, with 7 bases between them. The CDR3 region has the DNA TGTGCCAGTAGTATAGCGCCAGGCGAGCAGTACTTC. As protein: CASSIAPGEQYF.

The chain is built from TRBV2 and TRBJ2-5; D unresolved. Germline V gives CDR1 SNHLY, CDR2 FYNNEI. V was cut by 3 bases and J by 0 bases, with 11 bases left in between. This CDR3 contains 15 residues. CDR3: CASSDALEHQETQYF. CDR3 nucleotides: TGTGCCAGCAGTGATGCGCTCGAGCACCAAGAGACCCAGTACTTC.

V usage is TRBV11-3 and J usage is TRBJ2-1; D may be TRBD2 (5 bases). Trimming removed 5 bases at V and 3 bases at J, with 14 bases between. The CDR3 spans 15 residues. The germline V gene encodes CDR1 SGHNT and CDR2 YENEEA. The DNA of the CDR3 is TGTGCCAGCAGCCCCACCGGAGGAGACTACAATGAGCAGTTCTTC. Translating gives CASSPTGGDYNEQFF.

Concerning this clone itself: At the DNA level, this CDR3 is encoded by other sequences in the same sample as well. The genes are TRBV6-6 and TRBJ1-4, with D hard to call. The V gene lost 0 bases and the J gene lost 4 bases, with 6 bases spanning the gap. The CDR3 sequence is 14 residues long. Germline V gene data show CDR1 as MNHNY and CDR2 as SVGAGI (reference sequence). As DNA, the CDR3 is TGTGCCAGCAGTTACTCCAACAGTAATGAAAAACTGTTTTTT. Translated: CASSYSNSNEKLFF.

This chain connects TRBV18 to TRBJ1-6; D not certain. CDR3 size: 13 residues. Germline assignment: CDR1 KGHSH and CDR2 LQKENI. The V and J ends lost 5 bases and 7 bases respectively, with 9 bases between them. Here the CDR3 reads CASSATSNSPLHF. CDR3 coding DNA: TGTGCCAGCTCAGCGACTTCAAATTCACCCCTCCACTTT.

The V gene is TRBV5-1, the J gene TRBJ2-7; TRBD1 aligns across 9 bases. J was trimmed by 7 bases and V by 4 bases; bases with no gene match: 12. The length of the CDR3 is 15 residues. Germline V gene sequence: CDR1 SGHRS, CDR2 YFSETQ. The CDR3 loop reads CASSPDWTGVIEQYF. In nucleotides, the CDR3 is TGCGCCAGCAGCCCAGATTGGACAGGGGTAATTGAGCAGTACTTC.

This clone was seen more than once but under ten times. This chain joins TRBV29-1 and TRBJ2-1, with D unclear. The V and J ends lost 6 bases and 5 bases respectively, with 8 bases between them. CDR1 is SQVTM and CDR2 is ANQGSEA in the germline V gene. CDR3 length: 11 amino acids. CDR3 coding DNA: TGCAGCGTAGCTAGACACAATGAGCAGTTCTTC. Its protein is CSVARHNEQFF.

The rearrangement joins TRBV5-1 to TRBJ2-3; weak D call: TRBD1 (5 bases). The germline V gene has CDR1 SGHRS and CDR2 YFSETQ. Trimming shortened V by 1 base and J by 4 bases, and 13 bases separated the two germline ends. This CDR3 spans 15 amino acids. Here the CDR3 reads CASSLQGQFADTQYF. For the CDR3, the DNA is TGCGCCAGCAGCTTGCAGGGTCAGTTCGCAGATACGCAGTATTTT.

The chain recombines TRBV27 with TRBJ2-1; no clear D gene. Trimming took 2 bases from V and 7 from J, leaving 9 bases between them. Per germline, CDR1 MNHEY and CDR2 SMNVEV (reference sequence). The CDR3 loop spans 13 amino acids. CDR3 DNA: TGTGCCAGCAGTTTAATCTCGAGGAATGAGCAGTTCTTC. It yields the protein CASSLISRNEQFF.

The chain combines TRBV5-1 with TRBJ2-7, with D possibly being TRBD2 (6 bases). CDR1 is SGHRS and CDR2 is YFSETQ in the germline V gene. V was clipped by 4 bases and J by 5 bases, with 13 bases between them. There are 13 residues in the CDR3. This CDR3 is CASSRRGSDEQYF. CDR3 in DNA: TGCGCCAGCAGCCGGCGGGGTTCTGACGAGCAGTACTTC.

V and J are TRBV7-8 and TRBJ1-3, with 7 bases lining up with TRBD1. With V trimmed by 3 bases and J by 8 bases, 4 bases remained unmatched. CDR1 SGHVS and CDR2 FQNEAQ come from the germline V gene. The CDR3 has 13 residues. CDR3 in DNA: TGTGCCAGCAGCTTGGGACAGAGGGACACCATATATTTT. Amino acid sequence: CASSLGQRDTIYF.

The chain carries TRBV20-1 and TRBJ1-5; 8 bases fit TRBD1. CDR1 and CDR2 from the germline V gene are DFQATT and SNEGSKA (reference sequence). V lost 3 bases, J lost 5 bases, and 6 bases stayed unmatched. This CDR3 region has 14 residues. CDR3 nucleotides: TGCAGTGCTAGTGCAGGGGGCGCAGATCAGCCCCAGCATTTT. It translates to CSASAGGADQPQHF.

This chain links TRBV5-6 with TRBJ1-1; 10 bases align to TRBD1. Germline V CDR1 and CDR2: SGHDT, YYEEEE. V was pared by 3 bases and J by 4 bases, with 9 bases of the junction left unmatched. This CDR3 has 16 residues. CDR3 DNA sequence: TGTGCCAGCAGCTCAGACAGGGGGCGGAGGGTCACTGAAGCTTTCTTT. It encodes CASSSDRGRRVTEAFF.

This chain connects TRBV23-1 to TRBJ2-7, with TRBD1 identical over 7 bases. TRBV23-1 is marked as an open reading frame, function uncertain. The CDR3 is 17 amino acids. V was clipped by 2 bases and J by 2 bases; unmatched bases: 12. DNA for the CDR3: TGCGCCAGCAGTCAAATCGGCCCCGGGACAGTGGCCTACGAGCAGTACTTC. This gives the protein CASSQIGPGTVAYEQYF.